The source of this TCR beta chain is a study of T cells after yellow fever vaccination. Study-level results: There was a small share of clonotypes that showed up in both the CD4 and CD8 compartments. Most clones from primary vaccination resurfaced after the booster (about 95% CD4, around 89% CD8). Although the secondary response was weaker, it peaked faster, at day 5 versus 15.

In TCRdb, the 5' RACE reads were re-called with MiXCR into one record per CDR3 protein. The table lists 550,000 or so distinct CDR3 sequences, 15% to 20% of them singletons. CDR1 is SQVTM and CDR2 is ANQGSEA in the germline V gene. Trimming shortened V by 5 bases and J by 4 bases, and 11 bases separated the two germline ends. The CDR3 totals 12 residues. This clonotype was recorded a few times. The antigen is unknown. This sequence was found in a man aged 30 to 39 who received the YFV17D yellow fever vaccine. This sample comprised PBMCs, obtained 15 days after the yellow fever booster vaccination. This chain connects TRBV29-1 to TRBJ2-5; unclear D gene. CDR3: CSVRTSAETQYF. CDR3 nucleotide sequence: TGCAGCGTTCGGACCTCTGCAGAGACCCAGTACTTC. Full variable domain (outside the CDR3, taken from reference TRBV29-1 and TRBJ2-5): SAVISQKPSRDICQRGTSLTIQCQVDSQVTMMFWYRQQPGQSLTLIATANQGSEATYESGFVIDKFPISRPNLTFSTLTVSNMSPEDSSIYLCSVRTSAETQYFGPGTRLLVL.